Presented here are 21 T cell receptor beta chains from one specimen sequenced in a study of blood T cells in healthy people across ages. It was with a sample-barcoded 5' primer and a J-beta primer mix that a second PCR of about 6 to 11 cycles was run. TCRdb itself ran the 5' RACE reads through MiXCR, one entry per CDR3 protein. The sample lists about 1 million distinct CDR3 sequences, around 43% occurring once. The specimen was blood. The receptors come from a woman aged 55-70 years in good health.

This chain connects TRBV27 to TRBJ1-1; 7 bases align to TRBD1. The junction had 12 bases not matched to a gene; V was cut back by 4 bases and J by 1 base. This CDR3 is 17 amino acids long. Germline CDR1 MNHEY, CDR2 SMNVEV (reference sequence). CDR3 bases: TGTGCCAGCAGTTCGGCCTACCGACGACAGGGGAACACTGAAGCTTTCTTT. Amino acids: CASSSAYRRQGNTEAFF.

The V and J genes are TRBV6-5 and TRBJ2-4; D might be TRBD2 (5 bases). TRBJ2-7 matches the DNA end more closely, so the J call is doubtful. Germline loops: CDR1 MNHEY, CDR2 SVGAGI. The CDR3 contains 15 residues. CDR3 DNA sequence: TGTGCCAGCAGTTACTCCGGCGACCCCCGGGGCGAGCAGTACTTC. It translates to CASSYSGDPRGEQYF.

Only a few counts were recorded for this clonotype. The V and J genes are TRBV20-1 and TRBJ2-5, with 10 bases lining up with TRBD2. The V and J ends lost 5 bases and 3 bases, in that order; junction bases with no gene match: 3. Germline V lookup: CDR1 DFQATT, CDR2 SNEGSKA (reference sequence). The CDR3 sequence is 13 residues long. The CDR3 sequence is CSASSGREETQYF. CDR3 coding DNA: TGCAGTGCTTCAAGCGGGAGGGAAGAGACCCAGTACTTC.

The chain carries TRBV9 and TRBJ2-7; no reliable D call. Trimming took 0 bases from V and 2 from J, leaving 15 bases between them. Germline V gene data show CDR1 as SGDLS and CDR2 as YYNGEE. The CDR3 contains 16 residues. CDR3 amino acids: CASSVVPEPEAYEQYF. The CDR3 DNA is TGTGCCAGCAGCGTAGTGCCGGAACCAGAGGCCTACGAGCAGTACTTC.

This clonotype was seen a single time. The V call is TRBV29-1, the J call TRBJ2-7; 9 nucleotides agree with TRBD2. The J segment lost 4 bases and the V segment lost 6 bases, leaving 7 bases of the junction unmatched. The CDR3 runs 13 residues. Germline V gene data show CDR1 as SQVTM and CDR2 as ANQGSEA. The CDR3 here is CSVGTSIEYEQYF. Here the CDR3 DNA reads TGCAGCGTCGGGACTAGCATAGAGTACGAGCAGTACTTC.

The genes are TRBV4-2 and TRBJ2-3; 10 bases align to TRBD2. This CDR3 is 15 amino acids long. Germline V gene lookup returns CDR1 LGHNA and CDR2 YNFKEQ. J lost 6 bases, V lost 0 bases, and 3 bases had no gene match. The CDR3 region is CASSQDTSGMDTQYF. The CDR3 DNA reads TGTGCCAGCAGCCAAGATACTAGCGGGATGGATACGCAGTATTTT.

This clonotype was counted between two and nine times. The CDR3 bases are TGTGCCATCACTATGATTGGGACTAGCGGGAGAGATGAGCAGTACTTC. It codes for CAITMIGTSGRDEQYF. The rearrangement links TRBV10-3 to TRBJ2-7, with 14 bases fitting TRBD2. J lost 7 bases, V lost 7 bases, and 12 bases had no gene match. The CDR3 is 16 amino acids. In germline, CDR1 is ENHRY, CDR2 SYGVKD.

The table lists this clonotype with a few counts. The rearrangement joins TRBV6-6 to TRBJ2-3; D is uncertain. V lost 6 bases, J lost 2 bases, and 3 bases lay in between. The germline CDR1 and CDR2 sequences are MNHNY and SVGAGI (reference sequence). The CDR3 covers 11 residues. CDR3 sequence (DNA): TGTGCCAGCAGAGCCACAGATACGCAGTATTTT. This sequence encodes CASRATDTQYF.

This clonotype was picked up a small number of times. The chain couples TRBV7-2 to TRBJ2-3; 15 bases align to TRBD2. The CDR3 length is 16 residues. With V trimmed by 5 bases and J by 5 bases, 5 bases remained unmatched. The germline CDR1 and CDR2 sequences are SGHTA and FQGNSA. The CDR3 DNA reads as TGTGCCAGCAGCCCGCGGACTAGCGGGAGGGGAGATACGCAGTATTTT. Amino acids: CASSPRTSGRGDTQYF.

The chain couples TRBV12-3 or TRBV12-4 to TRBJ2-3; 9 bases match TRBD1. CDR3 size: 15 residues. V trimming: 3 bases; J trimming: 14 bases; junction bases outside the gene matches: 15. CDR3 coding DNA: TGTGCCAGCAGTTTTCACCTGGACGGGACAGGGTACCCGTATTTT. Encoded protein: CASSFHLDGTGYPYF.

The chain carries TRBV27 and TRBJ1-1; D call uncertain. CDR3 length: 13 amino acids. V was clipped by 0 bases and J by 4 bases, with 6 bases between them. Germline CDR1 reads MNHEY; CDR2 reads SMNVEV (reference sequence). The CDR3 spells CASSLSSVTEAFF. CDR3 coding DNA: TGTGCCAGCAGTTTATCCTCCGTCACTGAAGCTTTCTTT.

This clonotype was seen more than once but under ten times. This chain uses TRBV30 with TRBJ2-5; TRBD2 matches 11 bases. The CDR3 sequence is 14 residues long. With 5 bases clipped from V and 7 bases from J, the junction kept 9 bases outside the gene matches. Per germline, CDR1 GTSNPN and CDR2 SVGIG (reference sequence). The CDR3 spells CAWGDPTSGTTQYF. CDR3 coding DNA: TGTGCCTGGGGCGACCCGACTAGCGGGACGACCCAGTACTTC.

The chain recombines TRBV7-9 with TRBJ1-2; 7 nucleotides align to TRBD1. With V trimmed by 5 bases and J by 3 bases, 6 bases remained unmatched. Germline V gives CDR1 SEHNR, CDR2 FQNEAQ (reference sequence). The CDR3 covers 14 residues. This CDR3 is CASSHRDSYYGYTF. In DNA form, the CDR3 reads TGTGCCAGCAGCCACCGGGACAGCTACTATGGCTACACCTTC.

The chain recombines TRBV6-6 with TRBJ1-5, with TRBD1 matching 8 bases. Per the germline V gene, CDR1 is MNHNY and CDR2 is SVGAGI (reference sequence). There are 15 residues in the CDR3. V trimming: 5 bases; J trimming: 2 bases; junction bases outside the gene matches: 5. CDR3 region: CASSLDRDRNQPQHF. The CDR3 DNA follows: TGTGCCAGCAGTCTGGACAGGGACCGCAATCAGCCCCAGCATTTT.

The rearrangement uses TRBV28 and TRBJ2-7; TRBD1 or TRBD2 may be the D gene (5 bases each). TRBJ2-5 explains the end of the DNA better; the J call may be wrong. The length of the CDR3 is 14 residues. Germline V gene lookup returns CDR1 MDHEN and CDR2 SYDVKM. CDR3 in amino acids: CASSPVRGEETQYF. The CDR3 nucleotides are TGTGCCAGCAGCCCAGTGAGGGGTGAAGAGACCCAGTACTTC.

Note on this clonotype: At one boundary the junction diverges from the germline segment, which might be a read error. The chain joins TRBV24-1 to TRBJ2-3; the D gene is possibly TRBD2 (6 bases). Germline lookup yields CDR1 KGHDR and CDR2 SFDVKD. This CDR3 contains 17 residues. The DNA for the CDR3 is TGTGTCACCAGTGATTCTGATGCTAGCGTAAACTCGGATACGCAGTATTTT. Amino acids: CVTSDSDASVNSDTQYF.

The chain carries TRBV5-1 and TRBJ1-1; D possibly corresponds to TRBD1 (6 bases). Trimming pared 6 bases from V and 5 bases from J, leaving 8 bases between. Germline V gene sequence: CDR1 SGHRS, CDR2 YFSETQ. This CDR3 comprises 11 residues. CDR3 residues: CASKGETEAFF. For the CDR3, the DNA is TGCGCCAGCAAGGGGGAGACTGAAGCTTTCTTT. Full variable domain (rest looked up from reference TRBV5-1 and TRBJ1-1): KAGVTQTPRYLIKTRGQQVTLSCSPISGHRSVSWYQQTPGQGLQFLFEYFSETQRNKGNFPGRFSGRQFSNSRSEMNVSTLELGDSALYLCASKGETEAFFGQGTRLTVV.

The chain is built from TRBV6-5 and TRBJ1-6, with D possibly being TRBD1 (5 bases). CDR1 and CDR2 from the germline V gene are MNHEY and SVGAGI. V lost 6 bases, J lost 2 bases, and 11 bases lay in between. CDR3 size: 15 residues. CDR3 protein: CASRPGTPYNSPLHF. For the CDR3, the DNA is TGTGCCAGCAGACCCGGGACTCCCTATAATTCACCCCTCCACTTT.

This clonotype was observed a few times. The V call is TRBV13, the J call TRBJ2-7, with 8 bases aligning to TRBD1. The CDR3 consists of 15 residues. The V and J ends lost 4 bases and 5 bases, in that order; junction bases with no gene match: 10. CDR1 is PRHDT, CDR2 FYEKMQ, per germline (reference sequence). The CDR3: CASSSGQVLGNEQYF. CDR3 DNA: TGTGCCAGCAGCTCGGGACAGGTCTTAGGAAACGAGCAGTACTTC. Full variable domain (missing parts from reference TRBV13 and TRBJ2-7): AAGVIQSPRHLIKEKRETATLKCYPIPRHDTVYWYQQGPGQDPQFLISFYEKMQSDKGSIPDRFSAQQFSDYHSELNMSSLELGDSALYFCASSSGQVLGNEQYFGPGTRLTVT.

This clonotype occurred a few times. The chain is built from TRBV20-1 and TRBJ2-5, with 11 positions matching TRBD1. The junction had 8 bases not matched to a gene; V was cut back by 3 bases and J by 5 bases. The CDR3 contains 15 residues. The germline gives CDR1 DFQATT, CDR2 SNEGSKA (reference sequence). The CDR3 sequence: CSARGGQGATETQYF. CDR3 nucleotides: TGCAGTGCTAGGGGAGGACAGGGGGCGACGGAGACCCAGTACTTC.

The chain carries TRBV28 and TRBJ2-7; D may be TRBD1 or TRBD2 (5 bases each). The V end was cut by 7 bases, the J end by 0 bases, with 10 bases between. This CDR3 comprises 13 residues. CDR1 is MDHEN and CDR2 is SYDVKM in the germline V gene. The chain's CDR3 is CASTGDRSYEQYF. The CDR3 bases are TGTGCCAGCACCGGGGACCGCTCCTACGAGCAGTACTTC. Full variable domain (missing parts from reference TRBV28 and TRBJ2-7): DVKVTQSSRYLVKRTGEKVFLECVQDMDHENMFWYRQDPGLGLRLIYFSYDVKMKEKGDIPEGYSVSREKKERFSLILESASTNQTSMYLCASTGDRSYEQYFGPGTRLTVT.